This T cell receptor (beta chain) was found in a study of shared clonotypes between healthy human individuals. CDR3 length: 15 residues. The germline V gene has CDR1 SGHRS and CDR2 YFSETQ. V lost 0 bases to trimming and J lost 4 bases, with 13 bases between them. The data were produced by immunoSEQ multiplex PCR, yet TCRdb's version contains in-frame clones alone and is incomplete. Found here are 2 million to 3 million clones, roughly 93% of them singletons; the top ten hold 0.36%. Sequenced material: naive CD4+ T cells from PBMCs. Stated subset: CD45RA+ positively selected. This chain joins TRBV5-1 and TRBJ1-2, with D maybe TRBD1 (6 bases). This clonotype was obtained from a man younger than 35 in good health. Some clones in this sample may be carry-over from other donors' samples. The CDR3 region is CASSLGPGESYGYTF. CDR3 bases: TGCGCCAGCAGCTTGGGGCCAGGGGAGTCCTATGGCTACACCTTC. The entire variable domain, with the rest obtained from reference TRBV5-1 and TRBJ1-2, is as follows: KAGVTQTPRYLIKTRGQQVTLSCSPISGHRSVSWYQQTPGQGLQFLFEYFSETQRNKGNFPGRFSGRQFSNSRSEMNVSTLELGDSALYLCASSLGPGESYGYTFGSGTRLTVV.